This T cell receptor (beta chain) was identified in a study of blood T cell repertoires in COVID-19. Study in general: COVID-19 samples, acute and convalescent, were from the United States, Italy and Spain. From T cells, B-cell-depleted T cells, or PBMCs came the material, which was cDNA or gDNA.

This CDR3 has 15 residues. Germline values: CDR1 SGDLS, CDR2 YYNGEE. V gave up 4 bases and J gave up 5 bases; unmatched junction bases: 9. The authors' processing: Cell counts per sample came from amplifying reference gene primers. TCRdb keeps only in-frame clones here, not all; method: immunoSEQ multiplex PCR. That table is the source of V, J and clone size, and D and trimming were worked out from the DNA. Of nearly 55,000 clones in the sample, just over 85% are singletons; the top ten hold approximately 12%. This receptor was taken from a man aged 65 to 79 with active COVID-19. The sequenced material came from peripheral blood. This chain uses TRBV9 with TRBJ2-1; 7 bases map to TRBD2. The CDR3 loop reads CASSPGGGLDNEQFF. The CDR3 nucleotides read TGTGCCAGCAGCCCCGGGGGAGGGCTGGACAATGAGCAGTTCTTC.